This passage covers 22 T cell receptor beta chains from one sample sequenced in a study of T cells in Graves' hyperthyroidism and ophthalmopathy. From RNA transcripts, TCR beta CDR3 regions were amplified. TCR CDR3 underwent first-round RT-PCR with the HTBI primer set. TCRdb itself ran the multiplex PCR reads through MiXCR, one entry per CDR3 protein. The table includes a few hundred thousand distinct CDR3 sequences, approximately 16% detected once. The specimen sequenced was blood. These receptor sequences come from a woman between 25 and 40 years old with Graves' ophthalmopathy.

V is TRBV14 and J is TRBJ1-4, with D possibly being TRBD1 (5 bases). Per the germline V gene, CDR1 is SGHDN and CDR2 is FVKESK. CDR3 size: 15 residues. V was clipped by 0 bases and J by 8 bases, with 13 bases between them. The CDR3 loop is CASSQDRTGREKLFF. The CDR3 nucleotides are TGTGCCAGCAGCCAAGATCGTACAGGTCGGGAAAAACTGTTTTTT.

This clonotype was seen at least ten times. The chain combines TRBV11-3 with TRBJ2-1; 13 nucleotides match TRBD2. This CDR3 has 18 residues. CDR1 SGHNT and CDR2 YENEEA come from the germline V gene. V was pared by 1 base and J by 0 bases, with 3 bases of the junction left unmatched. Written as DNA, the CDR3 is TGTGCCAGCAGCTTAGGGACTAGCGGGAGTGGCTCCTACAATGAGCAGTTCTTC. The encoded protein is CASSLGTSGSGSYNEQFF.

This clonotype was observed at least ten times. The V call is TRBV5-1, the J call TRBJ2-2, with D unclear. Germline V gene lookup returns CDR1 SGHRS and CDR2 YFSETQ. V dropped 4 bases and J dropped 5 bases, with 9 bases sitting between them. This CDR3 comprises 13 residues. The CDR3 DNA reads TGCGCCAGCAGCCTGCACACTACCGGGGAGCTGTTTTTT. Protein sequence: CASSLHTTGELFF.

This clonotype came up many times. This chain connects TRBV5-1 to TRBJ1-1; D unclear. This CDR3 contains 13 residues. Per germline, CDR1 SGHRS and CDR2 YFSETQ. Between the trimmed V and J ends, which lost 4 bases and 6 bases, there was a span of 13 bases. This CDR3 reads CASSPDLTPEAFF. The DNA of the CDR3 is TGCGCCAGCAGCCCGGATTTGACGCCTGAAGCTTTCTTT.

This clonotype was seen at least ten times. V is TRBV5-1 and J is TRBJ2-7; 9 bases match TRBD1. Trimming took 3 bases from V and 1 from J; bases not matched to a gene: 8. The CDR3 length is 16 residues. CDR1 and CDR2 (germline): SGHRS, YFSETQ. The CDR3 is CASSSSGQGLSYEQYF. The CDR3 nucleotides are TGCGCCAGCAGCTCCTCGGGACAGGGACTTTCCTACGAGCAGTACTTC. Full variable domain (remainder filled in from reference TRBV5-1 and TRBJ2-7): KAGVTQTPRYLIKTRGQQVTLSCSPISGHRSVSWYQQTPGQGLQFLFEYFSETQRNKGNFPGRFSGRQFSNSRSEMNVSTLELGDSALYLCASSSSGQGLSYEQYFGPGTRLTVT.

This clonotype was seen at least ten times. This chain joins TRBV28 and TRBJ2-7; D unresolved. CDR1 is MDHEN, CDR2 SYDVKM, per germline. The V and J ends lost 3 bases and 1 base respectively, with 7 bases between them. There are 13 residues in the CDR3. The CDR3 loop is CASSFMGSYEQYF. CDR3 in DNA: TGTGCCAGCAGTTTCATGGGTTCCTACGAGCAGTACTTC.

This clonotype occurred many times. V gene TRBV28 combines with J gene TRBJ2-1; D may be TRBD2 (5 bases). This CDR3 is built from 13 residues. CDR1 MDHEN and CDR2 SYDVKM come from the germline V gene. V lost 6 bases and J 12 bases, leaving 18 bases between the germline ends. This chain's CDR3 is CASSIRTRNGQFF. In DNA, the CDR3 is TGTGCCAGCAGCATTCGAACTAGAAACGGGCAGTTCTTC.

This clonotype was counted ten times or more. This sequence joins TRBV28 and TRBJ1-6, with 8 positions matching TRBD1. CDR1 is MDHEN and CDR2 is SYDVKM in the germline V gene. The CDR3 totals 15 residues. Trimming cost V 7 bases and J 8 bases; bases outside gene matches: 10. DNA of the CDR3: TGTGCCAGCATTCTCGACAGGGGTTGGGATTCACCCCTCCACTTT. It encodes CASILDRGWDSPLHF. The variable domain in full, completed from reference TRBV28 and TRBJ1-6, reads DVKVTQSSRYLVKRTGEKVFLECVQDMDHENMFWYRQDPGLGLRLIYFSYDVKMKEKGDIPEGYSVSREKKERFSLILESASTNQTSMYLCASILDRGWDSPLHFGNGTRLTVT.

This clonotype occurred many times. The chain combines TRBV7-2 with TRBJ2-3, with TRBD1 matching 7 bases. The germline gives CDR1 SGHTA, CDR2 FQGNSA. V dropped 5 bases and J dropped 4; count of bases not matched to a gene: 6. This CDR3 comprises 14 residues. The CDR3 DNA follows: TGTGCCAGCAGCCAACTGGGGACAGCAGATACGCAGTATTTT. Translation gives CASSQLGTADTQYF.

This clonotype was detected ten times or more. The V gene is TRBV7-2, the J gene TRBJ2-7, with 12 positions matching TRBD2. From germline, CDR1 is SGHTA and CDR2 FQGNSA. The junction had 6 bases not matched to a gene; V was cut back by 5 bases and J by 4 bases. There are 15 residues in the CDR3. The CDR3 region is CASSVWTSGDYEQYF. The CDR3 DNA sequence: TGTGCCAGCAGCGTATGGACTAGCGGGGATTACGAGCAGTACTTC.

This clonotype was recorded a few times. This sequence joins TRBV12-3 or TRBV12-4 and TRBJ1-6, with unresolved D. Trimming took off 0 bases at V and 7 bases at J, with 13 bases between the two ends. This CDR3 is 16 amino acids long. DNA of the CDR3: TGTGCCAGCAGTTTAGCGCGAGGGCAGCTCAATTCACCCCTCCACTTT. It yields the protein CASSLARGQLNSPLHF.

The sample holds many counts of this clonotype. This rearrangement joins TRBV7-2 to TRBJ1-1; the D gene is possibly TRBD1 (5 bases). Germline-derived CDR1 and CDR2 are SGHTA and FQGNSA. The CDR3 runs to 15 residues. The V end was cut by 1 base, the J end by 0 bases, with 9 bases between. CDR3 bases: TGTGCCAGCAGCTTAGTCCCAGGGATGAACACTGAAGCTTTCTTT. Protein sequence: CASSLVPGMNTEAFF.

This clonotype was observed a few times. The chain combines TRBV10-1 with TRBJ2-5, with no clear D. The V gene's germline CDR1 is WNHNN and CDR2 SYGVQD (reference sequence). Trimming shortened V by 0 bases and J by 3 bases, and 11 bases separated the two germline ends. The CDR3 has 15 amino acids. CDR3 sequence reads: CASSESGKREETQYF. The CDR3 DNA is TGCGCCAGCAGTGAGTCGGGTAAAAGGGAAGAGACCCAGTACTTC.

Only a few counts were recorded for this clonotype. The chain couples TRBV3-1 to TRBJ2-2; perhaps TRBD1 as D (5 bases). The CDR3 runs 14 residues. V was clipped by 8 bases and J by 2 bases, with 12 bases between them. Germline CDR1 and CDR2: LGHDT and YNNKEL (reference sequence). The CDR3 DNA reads TGTGCCAGCCAAGTGACAGTTAACACCGGGGAGCTGTTTTTT. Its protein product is CASQVTVNTGELFF.

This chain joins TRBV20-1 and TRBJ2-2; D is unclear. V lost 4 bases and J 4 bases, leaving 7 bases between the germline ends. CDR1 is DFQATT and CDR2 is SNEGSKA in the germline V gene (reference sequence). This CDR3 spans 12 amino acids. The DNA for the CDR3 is TGCAGTGCTACTATGGGCACCGGGGAGCTGTTTTTT. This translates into CSATMGTGELFF.

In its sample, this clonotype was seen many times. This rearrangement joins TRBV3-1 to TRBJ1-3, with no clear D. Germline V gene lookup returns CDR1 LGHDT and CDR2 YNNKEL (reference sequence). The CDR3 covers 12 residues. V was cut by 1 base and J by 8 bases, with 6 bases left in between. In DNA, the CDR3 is TGTGCCAGCAGCCAAGCCGGGTACACCATATATTTT. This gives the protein CASSQAGYTIYF.

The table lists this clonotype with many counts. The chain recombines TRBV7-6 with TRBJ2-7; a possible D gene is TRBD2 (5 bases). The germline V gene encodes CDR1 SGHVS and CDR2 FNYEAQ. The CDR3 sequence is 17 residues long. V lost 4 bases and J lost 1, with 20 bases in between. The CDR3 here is CASSYSWRKAESYEQYF. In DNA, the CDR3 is TGTGCCAGCAGCTATAGTTGGCGAAAAGCGGAATCCTACGAGCAGTACTTC. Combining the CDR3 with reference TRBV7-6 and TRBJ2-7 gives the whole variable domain GAGVSQSPRYKVTKRGQDVALRCDPISGHVSLYWYRQALGQGPEFLTYFNYEAQQDKSGLPNDRFSAERPEGSISTLTIQRTEQRDSAMYRCASSYSWRKAESYEQYFGPGTRLTVT.

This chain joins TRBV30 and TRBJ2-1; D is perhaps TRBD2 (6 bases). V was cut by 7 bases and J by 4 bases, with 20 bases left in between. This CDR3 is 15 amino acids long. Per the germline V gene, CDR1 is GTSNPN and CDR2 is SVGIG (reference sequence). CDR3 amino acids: CAYMLGLTRYNEQFF. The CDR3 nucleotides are TGTGCCTACATGCTGGGACTTACACGATACAATGAGCAGTTCTTC.

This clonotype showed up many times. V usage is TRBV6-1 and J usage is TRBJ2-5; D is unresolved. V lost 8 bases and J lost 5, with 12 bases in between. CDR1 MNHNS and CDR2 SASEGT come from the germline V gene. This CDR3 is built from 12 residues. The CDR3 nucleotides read TGTGCCAGCGGCCAGTCGCGGGAGACCCAGTACTTC. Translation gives CASGQSRETQYF.

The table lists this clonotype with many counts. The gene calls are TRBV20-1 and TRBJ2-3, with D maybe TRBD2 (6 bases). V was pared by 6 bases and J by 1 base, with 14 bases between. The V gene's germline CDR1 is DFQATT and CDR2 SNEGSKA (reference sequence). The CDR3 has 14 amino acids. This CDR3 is CSAWDSPGTDTQYF. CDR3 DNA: TGCAGTGCCTGGGACTCCCCTGGCACAGATACGCAGTATTTT.

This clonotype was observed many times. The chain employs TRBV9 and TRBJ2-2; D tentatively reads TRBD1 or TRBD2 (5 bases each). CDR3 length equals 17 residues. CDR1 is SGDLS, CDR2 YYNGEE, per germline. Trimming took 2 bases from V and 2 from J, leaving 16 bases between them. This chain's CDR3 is CASSVSRGAPNTGELFF. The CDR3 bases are TGTGCCAGCAGCGTCTCACGAGGGGCCCCAAACACCGGGGAGCTGTTTTTT.

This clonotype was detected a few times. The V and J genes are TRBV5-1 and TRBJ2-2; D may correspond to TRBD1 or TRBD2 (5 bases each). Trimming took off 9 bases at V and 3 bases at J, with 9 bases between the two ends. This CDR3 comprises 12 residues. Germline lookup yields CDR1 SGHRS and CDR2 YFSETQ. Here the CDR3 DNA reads TGCGCCATCGGGGCGGACACCGGGGAGCTGTTTTTT. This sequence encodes CAIGADTGELFF.